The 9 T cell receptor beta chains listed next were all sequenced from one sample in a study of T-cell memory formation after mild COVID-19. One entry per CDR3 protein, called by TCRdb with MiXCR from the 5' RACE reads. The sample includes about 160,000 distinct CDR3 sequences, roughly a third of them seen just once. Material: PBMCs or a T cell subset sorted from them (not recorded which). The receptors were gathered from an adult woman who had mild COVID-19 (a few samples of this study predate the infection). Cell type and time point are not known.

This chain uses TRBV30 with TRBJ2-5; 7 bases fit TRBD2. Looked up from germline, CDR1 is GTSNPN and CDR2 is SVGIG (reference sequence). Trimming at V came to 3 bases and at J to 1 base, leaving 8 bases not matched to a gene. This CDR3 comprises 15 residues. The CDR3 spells CAWRASGASQETQYF. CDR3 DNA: TGTGCCTGGAGGGCCAGCGGGGCATCCCAAGAGACCCAGTACTTC.

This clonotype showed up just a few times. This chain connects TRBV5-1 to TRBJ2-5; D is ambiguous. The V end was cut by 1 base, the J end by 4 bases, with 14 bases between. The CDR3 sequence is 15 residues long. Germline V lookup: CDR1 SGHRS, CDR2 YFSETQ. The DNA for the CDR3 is TGCGCCAGCAGCTTGAGTTTGGGTTTTCGAGAGACCCAGTACTTC. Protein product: CASSLSLGFRETQYF. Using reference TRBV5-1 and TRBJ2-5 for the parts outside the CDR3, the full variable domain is KAGVTQTPRYLIKTRGQQVTLSCSPISGHRSVSWYQQTPGQGLQFLFEYFSETQRNKGNFPGRFSGRQFSNSRSEMNVSTLELGDSALYLCASSLSLGFRETQYFGPGTRLLVL.

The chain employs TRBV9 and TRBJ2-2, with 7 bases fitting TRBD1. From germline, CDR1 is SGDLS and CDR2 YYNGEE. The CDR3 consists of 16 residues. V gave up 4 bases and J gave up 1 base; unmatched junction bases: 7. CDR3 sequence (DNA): TGTGCCAGCAGCCCTGGACAGGCCCGGAACACCGGGGAGCTGTTTTTT. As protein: CASSPGQARNTGELFF. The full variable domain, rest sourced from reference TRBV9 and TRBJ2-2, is DSGVTQTPKHLITATGQRVTLRCSPRSGDLSVYWYQQSLDQGLQFLIQYYNGEERAKGNILERFSAQQFPDLHSELNLSSLELGDSALYFCASSPGQARNTGELFFGEGSRLTVL.

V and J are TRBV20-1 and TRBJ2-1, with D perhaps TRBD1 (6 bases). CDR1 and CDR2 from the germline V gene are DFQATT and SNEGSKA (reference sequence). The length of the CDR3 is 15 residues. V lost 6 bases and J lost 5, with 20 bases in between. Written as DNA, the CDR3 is TGCAGTGCCACAGCCAGTCAGGGGTTCGACAATGAGCAGTTCTTC. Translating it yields CSATASQGFDNEQFF.

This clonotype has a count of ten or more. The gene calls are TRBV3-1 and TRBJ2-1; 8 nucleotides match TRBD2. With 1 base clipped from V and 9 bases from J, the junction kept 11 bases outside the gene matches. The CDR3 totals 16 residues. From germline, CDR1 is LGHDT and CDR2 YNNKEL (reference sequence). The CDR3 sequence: CASSQVGGRSAREQFF. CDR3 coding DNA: TGTGCCAGCAGCCAAGTAGGCGGGAGGTCTGCCCGTGAGCAGTTCTTC.

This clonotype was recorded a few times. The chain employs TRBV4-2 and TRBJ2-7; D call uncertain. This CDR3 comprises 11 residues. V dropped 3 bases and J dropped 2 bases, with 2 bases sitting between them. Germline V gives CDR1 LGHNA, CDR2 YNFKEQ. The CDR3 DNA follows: TGTGCCAGCAGCCATGCCTACGAGCAGTACTTC. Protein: CASSHAYEQYF.

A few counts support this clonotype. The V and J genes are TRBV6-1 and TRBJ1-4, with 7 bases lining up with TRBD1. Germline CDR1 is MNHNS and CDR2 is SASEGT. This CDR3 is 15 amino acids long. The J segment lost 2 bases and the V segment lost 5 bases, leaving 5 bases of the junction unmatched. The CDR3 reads CASSSQQGTNEKLFF. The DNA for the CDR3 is TGTGCCAGCAGTTCACAACAGGGGACTAATGAAAAACTGTTTTTT.

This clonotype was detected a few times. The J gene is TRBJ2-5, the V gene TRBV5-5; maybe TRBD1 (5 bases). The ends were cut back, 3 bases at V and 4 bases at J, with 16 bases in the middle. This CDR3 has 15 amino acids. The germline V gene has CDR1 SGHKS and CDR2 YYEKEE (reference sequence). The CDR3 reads CASSYVVGASETQYF. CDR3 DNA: TGTGCCAGCAGCTATGTCGTTGGGGCCTCAGAGACCCAGTACTTC.

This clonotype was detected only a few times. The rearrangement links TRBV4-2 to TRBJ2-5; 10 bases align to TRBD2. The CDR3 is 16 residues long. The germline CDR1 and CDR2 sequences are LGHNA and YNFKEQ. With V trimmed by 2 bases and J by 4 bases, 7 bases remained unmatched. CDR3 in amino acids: CASSQIGAGGGETQYF. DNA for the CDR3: TGTGCCAGCAGCCAAATAGGAGCGGGAGGGGGAGAGACCCAGTACTTC.